This T cell receptor (beta chain) was recorded in a study of monozygotic twins with inflammatory bowel disease. Whole-study results and caveats: Immunosuppressive treatments were not uniform, and this may have added variability to patient repertoires.

The length of the CDR3 is 13 residues. Germline CDR1 DFQATT, CDR2 SNEGSKA (reference sequence). TCRdb derives one entry per CDR3 protein from the 5' RACE reads, leaving out DNA. The sample shows approximately 160,000 distinct CDR3 sequences, and less than 8% sits with its ten largest clones. A note on this clonotype: Its target is not known.

The specimen was blood. The TCR sequence derives from a human donor with ulcerative colitis or Crohn's disease, or a healthy co-twin of an affected twin (not recorded which). J is TRBJ1-6 and V is TRBV20-1; TCRdb picks TRBD1, but there is no DNA to check that call. CDR3 amino acids: CSAGGQLNSPLHF.